This is a list of T cell receptor beta chains from one sample in a study of T cells after yellow fever vaccination. Via MiXCR, TCRdb re-called the 5' RACE reads, giving one row per CDR3 protein. This table holds around 67,000 distinct CDR3 sequences, roughly 6.9% found once. The material sequenced was CD8+ T cells sorted from PBMCs, taken around 5 days after the first yellow fever vaccination. The receptors shown here come from a man younger than 35 who received the YFV17D yellow fever vaccine. Both conserved end residues are part of each CDR3. The D gene is left open where the match is weak. Part of the rows lack a size; the others show once, few, many or a class for expanded clones.

clone_size j_call v_call d_call cdr3_nt cdr3_aa
many TRBJ1-5 TRBV12-3/TRBV12-4 TRBD1 TGTGCCAGCAGTTCTTCAACAGGGGGCAATCAGCCCCAGCATTTT CASSSSTGGNQPQHF
. TRBJ2-6 TRBV29-1 . TGCAGCGCCCGGACGCCGGGGGGGGCCAACGTCCTGACTTTC CSARTPGGANVLTF
. TRBJ2-7 TRBV29-1 TRBD1 TGCAGCGCCGGACAGGGTCCTGATTACGAGCAGTACTTC CSAGQGPDYEQYF
. TRBJ2-2 TRBV6-5 . TGTGCCAGCAGTTCCACCGGCCCCGACGGGGAGCTGTTTTTT CASSSTGPDGELFF
few TRBJ2-1 TRBV30 . TGTGCCTGGAGTGGACCGGGCGTTGAGCAGTTCTTC CAWSGPGVEQFF
many TRBJ2-1 TRBV5-1 . TGCGCCAGCAGCTTGGAGGACAGCTCCTACAATGAGCAGTTCTTC CASSLEDSSYNEQFF
many TRBJ2-1 TRBV12-3/TRBV12-4 TRBD2 TGTGCCAGCAGGGGACTAGCCAATGAGCAGTTCTTC CASRGLANEQFF
many TRBJ2-1 TRBV28 . TGTGCCATTGGGACGGGATACAATGAGCAGTTCTTC CAIGTGYNEQFF
few TRBJ2-7 TRBV25-1 . TGTGCCAGCGAAGGGTCTCGCGAGCAGTACTTC CASEGSREQYF
many TRBJ2-2 TRBV4-3 . TGCGCCAGCAGCCTCCCGGGATCGGGTACCGGGGAGCTGTTTTTT CASSLPGSGTGELFF
few TRBJ2-5 TRBV20-1 TRBD2 TGCAGTGCTAGAGATAGGCGGGGGGGCCCCGGGGAGACCCAGTACTTC CSARDRRGGPGETQYF
few TRBJ2-5 TRBV11-2 . TGTGCCAGCAGCTCTGATACCGGACTGGCTGGGGCGACCCAGTACTTC CASSSDTGLAGATQYF
few TRBJ2-1 TRBV7-2 . TGTGCCAGCAGCTCTGGGGGGGGGGCTTACAATGAGCAGTTCTTC CASSSGGGAYNEQFF
many TRBJ2-1 TRBV11-2 . TGTGCCAGCAGCTTAAGTCTAAGCTCCTACAATGAGCAGTTCTTC CASSLSLSSYNEQFF
many TRBJ1-6 TRBV7-3 . TGTGCCAGCAGCAACAGGGTCAATTCACCCCTCCACTTT CASSNRVNSPLHF
. TRBJ2-1 TRBV7-3 TRBD2 TGTGCCAGCAGCTCGACTAGCGGGGGGGCCACGGAGCAGTTCTTC CASSSTSGGATEQFF
. TRBJ2-3 TRBV7-3 . TGTGCCAGCAGTCCTTGGGGCCGCCCAGATACGCAGTATTTT CASSPWGRPDTQYF
many TRBJ1-5 TRBV6-1 . TGTGCCAGCAGTGAGGGGACACTCGGATGGGAGCCCCAGCATTTT CASSEGTLGWEPQHF
. TRBJ1-1 TRBV6-1 TRBD1 TGTGCCAGCAAGATCGGGACAGGAGGTTACATGAACACTGAAGCTTTCTTT CASKIGTGGYMNTEAFF
many TRBJ1-1 TRBV5-1 . TGCGCCAGCAGCTTGGCTCAGGGGCTGAACACTGAAGCTTTCTTT CASSLAQGLNTEAFF
. TRBJ2-1 TRBV6-2/TRBV6-3 . TGTGCCAGCAATAGGGGGAGTGAGCAGTTCTTC CASNRGSEQFF
many TRBJ2-7 TRBV6-6 . TGTGCCAGCAGTTACTCGGACTCGGACGAGCAGTACTTC CASSYSDSDEQYF
few TRBJ2-1 TRBV14 TRBD2 TGTGCCAGCAGCCCCGGACTAGCGGATAGATACAATGAGCAGTTCTTC CASSPGLADRYNEQFF
many TRBJ1-1 TRBV5-1 TRBD1 TGCGCCAGCAGCTTCAGGACAGGAGGCACTGAAGCTTTCTTT CASSFRTGGTEAFF
. TRBJ2-3 TRBV2 . TGTGCCAGCAGTGAAGGGGTACGCCCTTACACAGATACGCAGTATTTT CASSEGVRPYTDTQYF
. TRBJ2-7 TRBV4-3 . TGCGCCAGCAGCCAAGCTCGAACAGGCCCAGCCGAGCAGTACTTC CASSQARTGPAEQYF
many TRBJ2-5 TRBV29-1 . TGCAGCGTTGTGCGTGTCTTTAGTACGGGACTCCCTTCCAGTGAGACCCAGTACTTC CSVVRVFSTGLPSSETQYF
. TRBJ2-1 TRBV29-1 TRBD1 TGCAGCGTCTTTGGGACAGGGGGAAATGAGCAGTTCTTC CSVFGTGGNEQFF
once TRBJ2-1 TRBV24-1 . TGTGCCACCAGTGTGGGGGGGCCCGGGAATGAGCAGTTCTTC CATSVGGPGNEQFF
many TRBJ2-5 TRBV7-2 . TGTGCCAGCAGCTCCCCGAACCAAGAGACCCAGTACTTC CASSSPNQETQYF
many TRBJ1-2 TRBV12-3/TRBV12-4 . TGTGCCAGCAGTCCCGGCCCCGGCTACACCTTC CASSPGPGYTF
few TRBJ2-3 TRBV2 . TGTGCCAGCAGGGTCCGGGACTTGTACACAGATACGCAGTATTTT CASRVRDLYTDTQYF
many TRBJ2-7 TRBV4-3 TRBD1 TGCGCCAGCAGCCAAGGCAGGTCGGGACAGGGGTTTTCATACGAGCAGTACTTC CASSQGRSGQGFSYEQYF
few TRBJ1-2 TRBV6-2/TRBV6-3 . TGTGCCAGCAGTGACTTCGACCCCAGGGCCCTAGGGTATGGCTACACCTTC CASSDFDPRALGYGYTF
many TRBJ2-5 TRBV7-9 . TGTGCCAGCAGCTTAGAGGTAGAGACCCAGTACTTC CASSLEVETQYF
many TRBJ2-1 TRBV27 . TGTGCCAGCAGTTCGCTCCTCATCTCCTACAATGAGCAGTTCTTC CASSSLLISYNEQFF
. TRBJ2-1 TRBV4-1 TRBD2 TGCGCCAGCAGCCAACTAACTAGCGGGGGGTCCAATGAGCAGTTCTTC CASSQLTSGGSNEQFF
. TRBJ2-1 TRBV9 . TGTGCCAGCAGCGTTACCGCTTCCTACAATGAGCAGTTCTTC CASSVTASYNEQFF
. TRBJ1-2 TRBV7-9 . TGTGCCAGCTTCCCCAACCGGGGGGGCGAGGGCTACACCTTC CASFPNRGGEGYTF
once TRBJ1-1 TRBV5-4 . TGTGCCAGCAGCTTGGTCTCAGTGAGCGACGCTTTCTTT CASSLVSVSDAFF
. TRBJ2-1 TRBV7-9 TRBD2 TGTGCCAGCAGCTCCCTAGCGGTGGAAACCTACAATGAGCAGTTCTTC CASSSLAVETYNEQFF
many TRBJ2-1 TRBV9 TRBD1 TGTGCCAGCAGCGCCTCTGGGTCAGGGGGCAATGAGCAGTTCTTC CASSASGSGGNEQFF
. TRBJ2-2 TRBV7-3 TRBD1 TGTGCCAGCAGCTCAACAGGGGGCGCGGCCTGGACGAACACCGGGGAGCTGTTTTTT CASSSTGGAAWTNTGELFF
many TRBJ2-3 TRBV6-5 . TGTGCCAGCAGATCGGGACTCGGGATCACAGATACGCAGTATTTT CASRSGLGITDTQYF
. TRBJ2-3 TRBV6-2/TRBV6-3 . TGTGCCAGCAGTTACTACTCAATACCCACAGATACGCAGTATTTT CASSYYSIPTDTQYF
few TRBJ2-5 TRBV5-1 TRBD1 TGCGCCAGCAGCGGGGGACAGACACTACAAGAGACCCAGTACTTC CASSGGQTLQETQYF
. TRBJ2-5 TRBV5-4 . TGTGCCAGCAGCTTGGAGGTCGGTTTACAAGAGACCCAGTACTTC CASSLEVGLQETQYF
. TRBJ1-1 TRBV4-1 . TGCGCCAGCAGCCACCCAAGTCGGACTGAAGCTTTCTTT CASSHPSRTEAFF
. TRBJ2-1 TRBV6-1 . TGTGCCAGCAGTCAAGGGGACCTCTCCTACAATGAGCAGTTCTTC CASSQGDLSYNEQFF
many TRBJ1-2 TRBV4-1 . TGCGCCAGCAGCCGACCCGGGACGGCCTATGGCTACACCTTC CASSRPGTAYGYTF
few TRBJ2-1 TRBV7-9 TRBD2 TGTGCCAGCAGCTTAGGGACTAGTAGTACCACGGTGCCGGGGGGTGAGCAGTTCTTC CASSLGTSSTTVPGGEQFF
many TRBJ2-5 TRBV6-2/TRBV6-3 . TGTGCCAGCAGTAGGGAGGACCAAGAGACCCAGTACTTC CASSREDQETQYF
few TRBJ1-2 TRBV4-3 TRBD1 TGCGCCAGCAGCCAAGTCACCCGGACAGGGGAAAACTATGGCTACACCTTC CASSQVTRTGENYGYTF
. TRBJ2-2 TRBV2 TRBD1 TGTGCCACCCCGCGAGGGGGCCTCGACACCGGGGAGCTGTTTTTT CATPRGGLDTGELFF